One and the same sample provided the 10 T cell receptor beta chains below, sequenced in a study of T-cell reconstitution after alpha-beta-depleted transplantation in children. The TCRbeta library was prepared with unique molecular identifiers. TCRdb reprocessed the PCR reads via MiXCR and lists one record per CDR3 protein. This table holds roughly 250,000 distinct CDR3 sequences, around 7.8% found once. This material consisted of PBMCs, mostly from graft donor cells, taken 180 days after TCRalphabeta/CD19-depleted stem cell transplant. Receptors were obtained from a male patient younger than 18 who had a stem cell transplant for acute lymphoblastic leukemia, so the T cells may come from the graft donor.

This clonotype has ten or more counts. This chain joins TRBV11-2 and TRBJ2-4, with D possibly matching TRBD2 (5 bases). The germline V gene encodes CDR1 SGHAT and CDR2 FQNNGV. The V and J ends lost 0 bases and 0 bases respectively, with 12 bases between them. CDR3 length: 17 residues. CDR3 nucleotides: TGTGCCAGCAGCTTAGAAGCGGCCGCTATAGCCAAAAACATTCAGTACTTC. This encodes CASSLEAAAIAKNIQYF.

Only a few counts were recorded for this clonotype. DNA of the CDR3: TGTGCCAGCAGCTCGGACAGGGCATCCTATGGCTACACCTTC. Protein: CASSSDRASYGYTF. The V call is TRBV11-2, the J call TRBJ1-2; TRBD1 aligns across 8 bases. The CDR3 extends over 14 amino acids. V lost 4 bases to trimming and J lost 4 bases; unmatched junction nucleotides: 5. Per the germline V gene, CDR1 is SGHAT and CDR2 is FQNNGV.

In its sample, this clonotype was seen many times. This rearrangement joins TRBV5-1 to TRBJ1-2; D gene unclear. CDR3 length: 15 amino acids. The V gene's germline CDR1 is SGHRS and CDR2 YFSETQ. V shed 3 bases and J shed 7 bases, with 19 bases lying between them. The DNA of the CDR3 is TGCGCCAGCAGCTCTGGAGAGAAAACTAAAGGTGGCTACACCTTC. It encodes CASSSGEKTKGGYTF.

This clonotype was counted at least ten times. This chain joins TRBV6-1 and TRBJ1-3; D perhaps matches TRBD1 (5 bases). The CDR3 covers 14 residues. The V and J ends lost 5 bases and 4 bases respectively, with 12 bases between them. Germline V gene lookup returns CDR1 MNHNS and CDR2 SASEGT. The CDR3 DNA reads TGTGCCAGCAGTCCCGGGACGCGGGGAAACACCATATATTTT. It translates to CASSPGTRGNTIYF.

This clonotype appeared many times. V and J are TRBV4-1 and TRBJ1-5; tentative D call: TRBD1 (5 bases). Germline CDR1 is MGHRA and CDR2 is YSYEKL. This CDR3 region has 16 residues. V lost 1 base to trimming and J lost 5 bases, with 15 bases between them. Written as DNA, the CDR3 is TGCGCCAGCAGCCAAGTTCCCCTGGCAGGGTATCAGCCCCAGCATTTT. Translating gives CASSQVPLAGYQPQHF.

This clonotype was seen a handful of times. The rearrangement joins TRBV19 to TRBJ1-1; 9 bases are shared with TRBD1. This CDR3 is built from 15 residues. Germline lookup yields CDR1 LNHDA and CDR2 SQIVND (reference sequence). The ends lost 5 bases at V and 4 bases at J; junction bases unmatched: 8. CDR3 coding DNA: TGTGCCAGTAGTGCTACCGGGACAGGGCTCACTGAAGCTTTCTTT. It yields the protein CASSATGTGLTEAFF.

In its sample, this clonotype was seen many times. The chain recombines TRBV11-2 with TRBJ2-7; 8 nucleotides match TRBD2. Germline V gene data show CDR1 as SGHAT and CDR2 as FQNNGV. Losses at the gene ends were 1 base for V and 2 bases for J; bases not matched to a gene: 7. The CDR3 runs 16 residues. This chain's CDR3 is CASSLAPGTRPYEQYF. The CDR3 DNA follows: TGTGCCAGCAGCTTAGCCCCCGGGACTAGACCCTACGAGCAGTACTTC.

This clonotype was seen repeatedly, ten times or more. This chain connects TRBV7-9 to TRBJ2-7, with a weak D call TRBD1 (6 bases). The germline V and J ends were trimmed by 2 bases and 3 bases, with 14 bases remaining between them. The germline V gene has CDR1 SEHNR and CDR2 FQNEAQ (reference sequence). This CDR3 is 15 amino acids long. Here the CDR3 reads CASSLFRAGDYEQYF. The CDR3 nucleotides read TGTGCCAGCAGCTTATTCCGGGCAGGGGACTACGAGCAGTACTTC.

This clonotype was seen at least ten times. The chain has TRBV12-3 or TRBV12-4 and TRBJ2-5, with D tentatively TRBD2 (5 bases). The CDR3 totals 12 residues. V shed 5 bases and J shed 4 bases, with 8 bases lying between them. In DNA form, the CDR3 reads TGTGCCAGCAGTGCGGGCCGAGAGACCCAGTACTTC. Protein product: CASSAGRETQYF.

This clonotype occurred once. A single base separates this from a much larger clone, so it may be a read error. This chain uses TRBV4-1 with TRBJ2-2; 10 nucleotides line up with TRBD2. The V segment lost 3 bases and the J segment 3 bases; nucleotides outside the gene matches: 7. Germline V CDR1 and CDR2: MGHRA, YSYEKL. The CDR3 length is 17 residues. The CDR3 sequence is CASSQFTSGNYTGELFF. CDR3 nucleotide sequence: TGCGCCAGCAGCCAGTTTACTAGCGGGAACTACACCGGGGAGCTGTTTTTT.